The source of this TCR beta chain is a study of naive CD8 T cells in extremely preterm neonates. The CDR3 has 14 amino acids. Germline assignment: CDR1 MNHEY and CDR2 SMNVEV (reference sequence). The ends lost 6 bases at V and 7 bases at J; junction bases unmatched: 4. Clones were read by immunoSEQ multiplex PCR, and TCRdb kept only the in-frame ones, dropping some. The sample includes around 6,000 clones, around 97% of them seen just once. The clonotype was recovered from a human donor in good health. V usage is TRBV27 and J usage is TRBJ2-1; TRBD1 matches 12 bases. The sequencing input was naive CD8+ T cells from blood. The CDR3 DNA reads TGTGCCAGCAGGCCGGGACAGGGGGCTAATGAGCAGTTCTTC. Translated: CASRPGQGANEQFF.